Below are 32 T cell receptor beta chains sequenced from a single sample in a study of blood T cell repertoires in COVID-19. Generated by immunoSEQ multiplex PCR, the TCRdb table keeps only in-frame clones and is missing some. The sample yields fewer than 450,000 clones, over 75% seen once. The sequencing sample was made of PBMCs or T cells enriched from blood (not recorded which). The receptors come from a woman in her twenties or thirties who had recovered from COVID-19.

The chain combines TRBV6-2 or TRBV6-3 with TRBJ2-1; D is undetermined. The CDR3 covers 14 residues. The germline V and J ends were trimmed by 6 bases and 7 bases, with 16 bases remaining between them. Germline loops: CDR1 MNHEY, CDR2 SVGEGT. This chain's CDR3 is CASSHHSTRNEQFF. In DNA form, the CDR3 reads TGTGCCAGCAGCCACCACTCGACGAGGAATGAGCAGTTCTTC.

The chain links TRBV25-1 to TRBJ2-7, with TRBD1 as a possible D gene (5 bases). V shed 6 bases and J shed 5 bases, with 17 bases lying between them. The CDR3 contains 14 residues. The germline CDR1 and CDR2 sequences are MGHDK and SYGVNS. The CDR3 DNA reads as TGTGCCAGCAGCTACCTGGGCTTGGGGCACGAGCAGTACTTC. Translating it yields CASSYLGLGHEQYF.

The rearrangement uses TRBV9 and TRBJ1-2; TRBD1 is a possible D gene (6 bases). V was clipped by 4 bases and J by 8 bases, with 12 bases between them. The CDR3 consists of 12 residues. Per germline, CDR1 SGDLS and CDR2 YYNGEE. CDR3 loop: CASSSRGSGYTF. CDR3 nucleotides: TGTGCCAGCAGCTCCAGGGGAAGCGGCTACACCTTC.

This chain connects TRBV3-1 (or the pseudogene TRBV3-2) to TRBJ2-5, with TRBD2 matching 11 bases. V shed 3 bases, J shed 0 bases, and the junction held 9 bases outside the gene matches. The germline V gene encodes CDR1 LGHDT and CDR2 YNNKEL (reference sequence). The CDR3 extends over 18 amino acids. DNA for the CDR3: TGTGCCAGCAGCCACCGCTATAGACTAGCGGGGAACCAAGAGACCCAGTACTTC. Its translation is CASSHRYRLAGNQETQYF.

The chain is built from TRBV7-6 and TRBJ1-1; D uncertain. CDR3 length equals 13 residues. From germline, CDR1 is SGHVS and CDR2 FNYEAQ. The germline V and J ends were trimmed by 4 bases and 7 bases, with 13 bases remaining between them. For the CDR3, the DNA is TGTGCCAGCAGCTCACGGGGAGACGGTGAAGCTTTCTTT. It yields the protein CASSSRGDGEAFF.

The CDR3, as DNA: TGTGCCAGCAGGGAATCGACAGGGGGCTACGAGCAGTACTTC. This encodes CASRESTGGYEQYF. The rearrangement joins TRBV2 to TRBJ2-7; TRBD1 agrees at 9 bases. Germline-derived CDR1 and CDR2 are SNHLY and FYNNEI. The CDR3 extends over 14 amino acids. J lost 3 bases, V lost 6 bases, and 6 bases had no gene match. Variable domain in full (rest from reference TRBV2 and TRBJ2-7): EPEVTQTPSHQVTQMGQEVILRCVPISNHLYFYWYRQILGQKVEFLVSFYNNEISEKSEIFDDQFSVERPDGSNFTLKIRSTKLEDSAMYFCASRESTGGYEQYFGPGTRLTVT.

The V call is TRBV12-5, the J call TRBJ1-4; D is possibly TRBD1 (5 bases). The germline V gene encodes CDR1 LGHNT and CDR2 FRNRAP. Trimming stripped 1 base from V and 4 bases from J, with 10 bases between. The CDR3 loop spans 15 amino acids. The CDR3 protein is CASGLGTLDNEKLFF. The CDR3 DNA sequence: TGTGCTAGTGGTTTGGGGACACTTGATAATGAAAAACTGTTTTTT.

DNA for the CDR3: TGCGCCAGCAGCCAAGATGGGTCAGGTGGTCATCGATCCTACGAGCAGTACTTC. Residues: CASSQDGSGGHRSYEQYF. The V gene is TRBV4-1, the J gene TRBJ2-7; D is unresolved. V lost 0 bases to trimming and J lost 1 base, with 19 bases between them. This CDR3 has 18 amino acids. Germline lookup yields CDR1 MGHRA and CDR2 YSYEKL.

The chain has TRBV28 and TRBJ1-2; 10 bases line up with TRBD1. Germline V gives CDR1 MDHEN, CDR2 SYDVKM. J was trimmed by 3 bases and V by 5 bases; bases with no gene match: 15. CDR3 length: 18 amino acids. CDR3 sequence: CASSRQGARQGRDYGYTF. CDR3 nucleotides: TGTGCCAGCAGTAGACAGGGGGCGAGGCAGGGTCGGGACTATGGCTACACCTTC.

The V and J genes are TRBV5-4 and TRBJ2-2, with TRBD1 as a possible D gene (6 bases). The CDR3 totals 14 residues. CDR1 SGHNT and CDR2 YYREEE come from the germline V gene (reference sequence). Trimming stripped 3 bases from V and 4 bases from J, with 10 bases between. CDR3 sequence: CASSYLGGTGELFF. CDR3 DNA sequence: TGTGCCAGCAGCTACCTAGGGGGCACCGGGGAGCTGTTTTTT. Filled out from reference TRBV5-4 and TRBJ2-2, the complete variable domain reads ETGVTQSPTHLIKTRGQQVTLRCSSQSGHNTVSWYQQALGQGPQFIFQYYREEENGRGNFPPRFSGLQFPNYSSELNVNALELDDSALYLCASSYLGGTGELFFGEGSRLTVL.

V gene TRBV3-1 (or the pseudogene TRBV3-2) combines with J gene TRBJ1-5, with TRBD1 as a possible D gene (5 bases). V shed 1 base and J shed 7 bases, with 11 bases lying between them. Germline V gene sequence: CDR1 LGHDT, CDR2 YNNKEL (reference sequence). CDR3 length equals 14 residues. DNA for the CDR3: TGTGCCAGCAGCCAAGCATTAAAGGGGCAGCCCCAGCATTTT. Protein: CASSQALKGQPQHF.

The J gene is TRBJ2-2, the V gene TRBV29-1, with D possibly being TRBD1 (5 bases). This CDR3 comprises 14 residues. The V end lost 3 bases, the J end lost 5 bases, and 13 bases lay between the germline ends. Germline CDR1 is SQVTM and CDR2 is ANQGSEA. CDR3 nucleotides: TGCAGCGTTGAGGCAGGGATGGCGACCGGGGAGCTGTTTTTT. It codes for CSVEAGMATGELFF.

This rearrangement joins TRBV13 to TRBJ2-2; D is possibly TRBD2 (6 bases). This CDR3 comprises 15 residues. Per germline, CDR1 PRHDT and CDR2 FYEKMQ (reference sequence). V was clipped by 4 bases and J by 6 bases, with 15 bases between them. The CDR3 DNA sequence: TGTGCCAGCAGCTCGTGGGGGGTAAGCGCCGGGGAGCTGTTTTTT. It encodes CASSSWGVSAGELFF.

The sample holds one count of this clone. This sequence joins TRBV7-8 and TRBJ1-2; TRBD1 is a possible D gene (6 bases). Trimming stripped 4 bases from V and 3 bases from J, with 18 bases between. Looked up from germline, CDR1 is SGHVS and CDR2 is FQNEAQ. The CDR3 sequence is 16 residues long. Here the CDR3 DNA reads TGTGCCAGCAGCTCACTAACTTCAGGGGAAGACTATGGCTACACCTTC. This codes for CASSSLTSGEDYGYTF.

This chain connects TRBV5-1 to TRBJ1-2; 8 bases map to TRBD1. The CDR3 runs 14 residues. Germline lookup yields CDR1 SGHRS and CDR2 YFSETQ. V lost 2 bases, J lost 2 bases, and 2 bases stayed unmatched. The CDR3 loop is CASSFRDRNYGYTF. In nucleotides, the CDR3 is TGCGCCAGCAGCTTCCGGGACAGGAACTATGGCTACACCTTC. Supplemented by reference TRBV5-1 and TRBJ1-2, the full variable domain reads KAGVTQTPRYLIKTRGQQVTLSCSPISGHRSVSWYQQTPGQGLQFLFEYFSETQRNKGNFPGRFSGRQFSNSRSEMNVSTLELGDSALYLCASSFRDRNYGYTFGSGTRLTVV.

CDR3 bases: TGTGCCAGCAAGGCGGGGTCAGGCACAGATACGCAGTATTTT. It is translated as CASKAGSGTDTQYF. This rearrangement joins TRBV9 to TRBJ2-3, with D possibly being TRBD2 (6 bases). CDR1 SGDLS and CDR2 YYNGEE come from the germline V gene. V lost 6 bases and J 1 base, leaving 12 bases between the germline ends. This CDR3 region has 14 residues.

CDR3 nucleotide sequence: TGCGCCAGCAGCTCCAGACCCCCGGGACTAGCGGGGGGACTCTACAATGAGCAGTTCTTC. Its protein is CASSSRPPGLAGGLYNEQFF. This chain connects TRBV5-1 to TRBJ2-1; 15 nucleotides agree with TRBD2. The CDR3 is 20 amino acids. Germline assignment: CDR1 SGHRS and CDR2 YFSETQ. V was clipped by 3 bases and J by 3 bases; unmatched bases: 13.

V and J are TRBV7-2 and TRBJ2-3, with 7 bases aligning to TRBD2. Trimming took 1 base from V and 0 from J; bases not matched to a gene: 4. This CDR3 region has 16 residues. Germline CDR1 and CDR2: SGHTA and FQGNSA. CDR3 in amino acids: CASSLGLAASTDTQYF. The DNA of the CDR3 is TGTGCCAGCAGCTTAGGCCTAGCGGCAAGCACAGATACGCAGTATTTT.

Ten or more counts support this clone. This sequence joins TRBV7-9 and TRBJ2-7, with 8 bases matching TRBD2. From germline, CDR1 is SEHNR and CDR2 FQNEAQ (reference sequence). CDR3 length equals 15 residues. Losses at the gene ends were 3 bases for V and 4 bases for J; bases not matched to a gene: 8. CDR3 bases: TGTGCCAGCAGCTTTGTTGGGAGCGGGGGTTACGAGCAGTACTTC. Its protein is CASSFVGSGGYEQYF.

The J gene is TRBJ2-7, the V gene TRBV7-6, with 13 positions matching TRBD2. The junction had 8 bases not matched to a gene; V was cut back by 5 bases and J by 7 bases. The germline CDR1 and CDR2 sequences are SGHVS and FNYEAQ. This CDR3 is 15 amino acids long. CDR3 bases: TGTGCCAGCAGCCCTCGGACTAGCGGGGGAGGTGAGCAGTACTTC. Its protein is CASSPRTSGGGEQYF.

This clone rates as medium-sized. The gene calls are TRBV5-1 and TRBJ2-7; TRBD1 agrees at 7 bases. CDR1 and CDR2 from the germline V gene are SGHRS and YFSETQ. This CDR3 contains 15 residues. V lost 4 bases, J lost 2 bases, and 9 bases stayed unmatched. CDR3 coding DNA: TGCGCCAGCAGCCCGGTGGCAGGGGGTACCTACGAGCAGTACTTC. Translating it yields CASSPVAGGTYEQYF.

The chain joins TRBV6-1 to TRBJ2-1; D not certain. The CDR3 is 15 amino acids. V was shortened by 0 bases and J by 2 bases, with 8 bases between the two germline ends. Germline loops: CDR1 MNHNS, CDR2 SASEGT. In nucleotides, the CDR3 is TGTGCCAGCAGTGAAGCGGCAGGTACCTACAATGAGCAGTTCTTC. This sequence encodes CASSEAAGTYNEQFF.

To note about this clone: At one end the junction does not follow the germline gene, possibly because of a read error. This sequence joins TRBV24-1 and TRBJ1-2, with 7 bases matching TRBD1. The CDR3 consists of 13 residues. In germline, CDR1 is KGHDR, CDR2 SFDVKD. CDR3 sequence reads: CATSETGNFGYTF. DNA of the CDR3: TGTGCCACCAGTGAGACAGGGAACTTTGGCTACACCTTC.

This chain uses TRBV5-1 with TRBJ2-3; the D is unclear. Trimming left V 4 bases short and J 3 bases short, with 15 bases between. The CDR3 contains 15 residues. Germline CDR1 and CDR2: SGHRS and YFSETQ. For the CDR3, the DNA is TGCGCCAGCAGCGGGTACGGCCTAGAAACAGATACGCAGTATTTT. It encodes CASSGYGLETDTQYF.

V and J are TRBV10-2 and TRBJ1-5; 9 positions agree with TRBD1. The V gene's germline CDR1 is WSHSY and CDR2 SAAADI. The CDR3 length is 17 residues. Losses at the gene ends were 4 bases for V and 5 bases for J; bases not matched to a gene: 12. The CDR3 bases are TGCGCCAGCAGTGGCCCCGGGACAGGGCCGATGGATCAGCCCCAGCATTTT. Amino acids: CASSGPGTGPMDQPQHF.

The chain uses TRBV2 and TRBJ1-6; 7 nucleotides match TRBD1. This CDR3 region has 16 residues. V shed 3 bases and J 4 bases; nucleotides not matched to a gene: 6. CDR1 and CDR2 (germline): SNHLY, FYNNEI. The CDR3 nucleotides are TGTGCCAGCAGTGAGGAGGGGGCACGATATAATTCACCCCTCCACTTT. Amino acids: CASSEEGARYNSPLHF.

The J gene is TRBJ2-3, the V gene TRBV5-4, with 9 bases lining up with TRBD2. CDR1 is SGHNT, CDR2 YYREEE, per germline (reference sequence). After removal of 5 bases from V and 2 bases from J, the junction contained 6 bases not matched to a gene. The CDR3 spans 15 residues. The CDR3 region has the DNA TGTGCCAGCAGATTGAGCGGGGGGTCCACAGATACGCAGTATTTT. Amino acid sequence: CASRLSGGSTDTQYF.

The rearrangement joins TRBV28 to TRBJ1-5; possible D gene TRBD1, 6 bases. Germline CDR1 is MDHEN and CDR2 is SYDVKM. V lost 8 bases and J lost 0, with 20 bases in between. This CDR3 is built from 17 residues. CDR3 amino acids: CASASGTPFNSNQPQHF. The CDR3 nucleotides are TGTGCCAGCGCTTCCGGGACACCATTCAATAGCAATCAGCCCCAGCATTTT.

The rearrangement joins TRBV6-5 to TRBJ1-2; D is unresolved. V was shortened by 4 bases and J by 5 bases, with 14 bases between the two germline ends. CDR1 is MNHEY, CDR2 SVGAGI, per germline. The CDR3 length is 14 residues. This CDR3 reads CASSSVGRGYGYTF. The DNA of the CDR3 is TGTGCCAGCAGTTCGGTGGGAAGAGGGTATGGCTACACCTTC.

The chain joins TRBV5-5 to TRBJ2-6; 9 bases match TRBD1. This CDR3 spans 18 amino acids. CDR1 is SGHKS, CDR2 YYEKEE, per germline (reference sequence). V shed 2 bases, J shed 1 base, and the junction held 7 bases outside the gene matches. CDR3 sequence reads: CASSFGLTGGSGANVLTF. Here the CDR3 DNA reads TGTGCCAGCAGCTTCGGGTTGACAGGGGGTTCTGGGGCCAACGTCCTGACTTTC.

The chain uses TRBV28 and TRBJ2-7; 11 positions agree with TRBD2. Germline V gene data show CDR1 as MDHEN and CDR2 as SYDVKM. V gave up 6 bases and J gave up 5 bases; unmatched junction bases: 6. This CDR3 spans 14 amino acids. The CDR3 DNA reads as TGTGCCAGCAGCCCCGGGACTAGCGGTAACGAGCAGTACTTC. As protein: CASSPGTSGNEQYF.

The rearrangement joins TRBV2 to TRBJ2-1; possibly TRBD1 for D (5 bases). The germline V gene encodes CDR1 SNHLY and CDR2 FYNNEI. The CDR3 contains 15 residues. The V and J ends lost 8 bases and 3 bases respectively, with 17 bases between them. CDR3 nucleotide sequence: TGTGCCAGCGCCATAGAGACAGCTTACTACAATGAGCAGTTCTTC. Translated, it gives CASAIETAYYNEQFF.